The 18 T cell receptor beta chains given below trace back to one sample, sequenced in a study of OX40 agonist ivuxolimab in advanced cancers. This table comes from immunoSEQ multiplex PCR, and its TCRdb copy is limited to in-frame clones, with some not included. The data contain about 46,000 clones, around nine tenths of them singletons. This sample comprised CD4+ or CD8+ T cells sorted from blood, obtained in a trial of the OX40 agonist ivuxolimab. The receptors shown here come from an adult with an advanced solid tumor such as melanoma, head and neck, liver or kidney cancer.

The chain is built from TRBV7-2 and TRBJ2-1, with 13 bases lining up with TRBD2. The germline CDR1 and CDR2 sequences are SGHTA and FQGNSA. CDR3 length: 16 residues. V shed 1 base and J 7 bases; nucleotides not matched to a gene: 4. The CDR3 spells CASSLVPGLAGNEQFF. The CDR3 coding sequence is TGTGCCAGCAGCTTAGTACCGGGACTAGCGGGAAATGAGCAGTTCTTC. The variable domain in full, completed from reference TRBV7-2 and TRBJ2-1, reads GAGVSQSPSNKVTEKGKDVELRCDPISGHTALYWYRQSLGQGLEFLIYFQGNSAPDKSGLPSDRFSAERTGGSVSTLTIQRTQQEDSAVYLCASSLVPGLAGNEQFFGPGTRLTVL.

V is TRBV10-3 and J is TRBJ2-7; D might be TRBD1 or TRBD2, each matching 5 bases. This CDR3 region has 13 residues. V lost 5 bases to trimming and J lost 0 bases, with 8 bases between them. Germline assignment: CDR1 ENHRY and CDR2 SYGVKD. CDR3 sequence (DNA): TGTGCCATCAGTAGGGACGGCTCCTACGAGCAGTACTTC. Its translation: CAISRDGSYEQYF.

V gene TRBV5-6 combines with J gene TRBJ2-1; TRBD2 matches at 7 bases. The CDR3 loop spans 15 amino acids. V lost 2 bases to trimming and J lost 3 bases; unmatched junction nucleotides: 5. Germline assignment: CDR1 SGHDT and CDR2 YYEEEE. The chain's CDR3 is CASSFDGRFYNEQFF. CDR3 in DNA: TGTGCCAGCAGCTTCGACGGGAGGTTCTACAATGAGCAGTTCTTC.

The V gene is TRBV4-3, the J gene TRBJ2-7; 16 bases line up with TRBD2. Germline V lookup: CDR1 LGHNA, CDR2 YSLEER. The CDR3 is made up of 16 amino acids. V shed 0 bases, J shed 10 bases, and the junction held 6 bases outside the gene matches. The CDR3 loop reads CASSQDGGTSGRAQYF. The CDR3 DNA reads as TGCGCCAGCAGCCAAGACGGAGGGACTAGCGGGAGGGCCCAGTACTTC.

The V and J genes are TRBV21-1 and TRBJ1-1; the tabulated D call, TRBD1, remains unverified against the DNA. TRBV21-1 is tagged as a pseudogene. The CDR3 contains 14 residues. The CDR3: CASRSIRGNTEAFF. CDR3 in DNA: TGTGCCAGCAGAAGTATCAGGGGTAACACTGAAGCTTTCTTT.

In this sample, this clone turned up once. V and J are TRBV13 and TRBJ2-5; D may be TRBD1 (5 bases). V dropped 5 bases and J dropped 2 bases, with 18 bases sitting between them. This CDR3 is 16 amino acids long. From germline, CDR1 is PRHDT and CDR2 FYEKMQ (reference sequence). The CDR3 nucleotides are TGTGCCAGCAGCGCCAACTCGGCAGGGCCTCAAGAGACCCAGTACTTC. This codes for CASSANSAGPQETQYF.

For the CDR3, the DNA is TGTGCCAGCAGTTACTCACCCCAGCTCTACGAGCAGTACGTC. As protein: CASSYSPQLYEQYV. The rearrangement joins TRBV6-6 to TRBJ2-7; D unclear. The germline V gene has CDR1 MNHNY and CDR2 SVGAGI (reference sequence). The CDR3 length is 14 residues. Trimming removed 0 bases at V and 3 bases at J, with 9 bases between.

For this clone: Other DNA variants within this sample encode the same CDR3. The gene calls are TRBV2 and TRBJ2-2; unclear D gene. This CDR3 contains 11 residues. Trimming cost V 3 bases and J 5 bases, with 1 base left between them. Germline-derived CDR1 and CDR2 are SNHLY and FYNNEI. CDR3 protein: CASSDTGELFF. Written as DNA, the CDR3 is TGTGCCAGCAGTGATACCGGGGAGCTGTTTTTT.

This sequence joins TRBV27 and TRBJ1-5; the D gene is possibly TRBD1 (5 bases). Germline CDR1 and CDR2: MNHEY and SMNVEV (reference sequence). V was cut by 5 bases and J by 3 bases, with 17 bases left in between. The CDR3 extends over 16 amino acids. CDR3 in amino acids: CASSPTGTLFNQPQHF. The DNA for the CDR3 is TGTGCCAGCAGTCCTACCGGGACCCTATTCAATCAGCCCCAGCATTTT.

V is TRBV6-6 and J is TRBJ2-5, with 7 bases identical to TRBD2. The V and J ends lost 3 bases and 3 bases, in that order; junction bases with no gene match: 7. This CDR3 comprises 15 residues. CDR1 is MNHNY, CDR2 SVGAGI, per germline (reference sequence). This chain's CDR3 is CASSYLGEGEETQYF. In DNA, the CDR3 is TGTGCCAGCAGTTATTTGGGGGAGGGCGAAGAGACCCAGTACTTC.

The genes are TRBV4-1 and TRBJ2-1, with D uncertain. This CDR3 spans 16 amino acids. Trimming removed 0 bases from V and 6 bases from J, with 15 bases in between. Germline-derived CDR1 and CDR2 are MGHRA and YSYEKL. The CDR3 nucleotides read TGCGCCAGCAGCCAAGATTTGACGGAAAAGAGCAATGAGCAGTTCTTC. Protein sequence: CASSQDLTEKSNEQFF.

The genes are TRBV7-6 and TRBJ1-1; TRBD1 matches at 8 bases. CDR1 is SGHVS, CDR2 FNYEAQ, per germline. After removal of 11 bases from V and 5 bases from J, the junction contained 19 bases not matched to a gene. This CDR3 is built from 16 residues. This chain's CDR3 is CASFENPGGVGTEAFF. CDR3 DNA: TGTGCCTCCTTCGAGAACCCAGGGGGCGTAGGGACTGAAGCTTTCTTT.

This chain links TRBV11-2 with TRBJ2-1; TRBD2 is a possible D gene (5 bases). The CDR3 extends over 16 amino acids. Germline V gives CDR1 SGHAT, CDR2 FQNNGV. Deletions cut 3 bases from V and 1 base from J, with 13 bases between. DNA of the CDR3: TGTGCCAGCAGCTTTGACCCGGGATCATCCTACAATGAGCAGTTCTTC. Translated, it gives CASSFDPGSSYNEQFF.

J is TRBJ2-1 and V is TRBV19; D tentatively fits TRBD1 or TRBD2 (6 bases each). V was clipped by 3 bases and J by 10 bases, with 13 bases between them. The CDR3 covers 13 residues. CDR1 and CDR2 from the germline V gene are LNHDA and SQIVND (reference sequence). The CDR3 region is CASSIRGGPEQFF. The DNA of the CDR3 is TGTGCCAGTAGTATTCGTGGGGGGCCCGAGCAGTTCTTC.

The chain is built from TRBV25-1 and TRBJ2-1, with TRBD1 matching over 7 bases. The trim removed 3 bases at V and 0 bases at J, leaving 2 bases unmatched. This CDR3 region has 15 residues. From germline, CDR1 is MGHDK and CDR2 SYGVNS. The CDR3 DNA follows: TGTGCCAGCAGTGACCAGGGGGTCTCCTACAATGAGCAGTTCTTC. It is translated as CASSDQGVSYNEQFF.

The chain employs TRBV19 and TRBJ2-7; 9 bases align to TRBD1. The V segment lost 6 bases and the J segment 4 bases; nucleotides outside the gene matches: 13. CDR1 LNHDA and CDR2 SQIVND come from the germline V gene (reference sequence). The CDR3 covers 16 residues. CDR3 loop: CASRTPVGTGSYEQYF. The CDR3 nucleotides are TGTGCCAGTAGGACACCGGTGGGGACAGGGTCGTACGAGCAGTACTTC.

This chain connects TRBV6-5 to TRBJ2-1; 9 positions agree with TRBD1. After removal of 8 bases from V and 6 bases from J, the junction contained 8 bases not matched to a gene. Germline lookup yields CDR1 MNHEY and CDR2 SVGAGI. The CDR3 totals 14 residues. CDR3 sequence: CASSPTGGGNEQFF. The DNA of the CDR3 is TGTGCCAGCTCCCCGACAGGGGGTGGCAATGAGCAGTTCTTC.

The J gene is TRBJ2-1, the V gene TRBV28, with no clear D. This CDR3 is built from 12 residues. Per the germline V gene, CDR1 is MDHEN and CDR2 is SYDVKM. Deletions cut 6 bases from V and 0 bases from J, with 3 bases between. CDR3 in amino acids: CASRASYNEQFF. The CDR3 DNA reads TGTGCCAGCAGGGCCTCCTACAATGAGCAGTTCTTC.